The 16 T cell receptor beta chains below come from one sample, sequenced in a study of neurological immune-mediated disorders. TCRdb recomputed calls from the 5' RACE reads with MiXCR, one row per CDR3 protein. The data show roughly 32,000 distinct CDR3 sequences, approximately 15% seen once. Input material: PBMCs. These receptor sequences come from a man in his 70s in good health.

This clonotype came up many times. As DNA, the CDR3 is TGTGCCATCAGTCCCGAACAGCGTTCCTACAATGAGCAGTTCTTC. Translation: CAISPEQRSYNEQFF. The J gene is TRBJ2-1, the V gene TRBV10-3, with no clear D. The V end lost 5 bases, the J end lost 1 base, and 12 bases lay between the germline ends. Germline CDR1 and CDR2: ENHRY and SYGVKD. The CDR3 length is 15 residues.

This clonotype was counted ten times or more. The rearrangement uses TRBV5-1 and TRBJ2-7; 8 nucleotides align to TRBD1. Germline CDR1 SGHRS, CDR2 YFSETQ. V was clipped by 0 bases and J by 11 bases; unmatched bases: 10. CDR3 length: 14 amino acids. The CDR3 loop reads CASSLGTGKTRKYF. The CDR3 DNA is TGCGCCAGCAGCTTGGGGACAGGGAAGACTCGGAAGTACTTC. Drawing the rest from reference TRBV5-1 and TRBJ2-7, the complete variable domain is KAGVTQTPRYLIKTRGQQVTLSCSPISGHRSVSWYQQTPGQGLQFLFEYFSETQRNKGNFPGRFSGRQFSNSRSEMNVSTLELGDSALYLCASSLGTGKTRKYFGPGTRLTVT.

Ten or more counts support this clonotype. This rearrangement joins TRBV10-3 to TRBJ2-3; D could derive from TRBD1 or TRBD2 (6 bases each). Germline assignment: CDR1 ENHRY and CDR2 SYGVKD. V shed 8 bases and J shed 5 bases, with 20 bases lying between them. CDR3 length: 15 amino acids. CDR3 amino acids: CAISESGARGDTQYF. CDR3 bases: TGTGCCATCTCGGAGTCGGGGGCTCGAGGAGATACGCAGTATTTT.

There are many counts of this clonotype. The V call is TRBV10-2, the J call TRBJ2-7; D is perhaps TRBD1 or TRBD2 (6 bases each). CDR3 length: 14 residues. Germline CDR1 WSHSY, CDR2 SAAADI. The V end was cut by 7 bases, the J end by 3 bases, with 16 bases between. The CDR3 sequence: CASKEEGGFYEQYF. CDR3 bases: TGCGCCAGCAAGGAAGAAGGGGGGTTCTACGAGCAGTACTTC.

This clonotype showed up many times. An end of the junction differs from the germline gene, which may be a read error. J is TRBJ2-7 and V is TRBV7-2, with 11 nucleotides matching TRBD1. The CDR3 length is 16 residues. From germline, CDR1 is SGHTA and CDR2 FQGNSA. CDR3 amino acids: CASSPERTGGSDEQYF. CDR3 coding DNA: TGTGCCAGCAGCCCGGAAAGGACAGGGGGCTCCGACGAGCAGTACTTC. Full variable domain (missing parts from reference TRBV7-2 and TRBJ2-7): GAGVSQSPSNKVTEKGKDVELRCDPISGHTALYWYRQSLGQGLEFLIYFQGNSAPDKSGLPSDRFSAERTGGSVSTLTIQRTQQEDSAVYLCASSPERTGGSDEQYFGPGTRLTVT.

This clonotype was found many times. This chain links TRBV10-3 with TRBJ2-7, with TRBD1 identical over 7 bases. CDR1 is ENHRY and CDR2 is SYGVKD in the germline V gene. CDR3 length: 15 residues. V lost 0 bases to trimming and J lost 2 bases; unmatched junction nucleotides: 4. CDR3: CAISESPGQTYEQYF. CDR3 DNA sequence: TGTGCCATCAGTGAGTCTCCGGGACAGACCTACGAGCAGTACTTC.

Remarks on this clonotype: The germline gene is not matched at one end of the junction; a read error may be the cause. This chain uses TRBV6-2 or TRBV6-3 with TRBJ2-7, with D possibly being TRBD2 (6 bases). CDR3 length: 15 residues. Germline V gene sequence: CDR1 MNHEY, CDR2 SVGEGT. The CDR3 protein is CASRPRRGEPYDQYF. CDR3 DNA sequence: TGTGCCAGCAGACCACGGCGCGGGGAGCCCTACGACCAGTACTTC.

This clonotype was counted many times. The chain employs TRBV7-2 and TRBJ1-5; D might be TRBD1 (6 bases). The CDR3 spans 15 residues. V dropped 2 bases and J dropped 1 base, with 9 bases sitting between them. CDR1 and CDR2 from the germline V gene are SGHTA and FQGNSA. The CDR3 nucleotides read TGTGCCAGCAGCTTACAACAGGGAAGCAATCAGCCCCAGCATTTT. Amino acids: CASSLQQGSNQPQHF.

This clonotype was counted at least ten times. The chain has TRBV19 and TRBJ1-5; 9 bases are a match to TRBD1. V lost 5 bases, J lost 4 bases, and 6 bases stayed unmatched. Looked up from germline, CDR1 is LNHDA and CDR2 is SQIVND (reference sequence). CDR3 length: 15 residues. The CDR3 loop is CASSATGGRNQPQHF. As DNA, the CDR3 is TGTGCCAGTAGTGCGACAGGGGGGAGGAATCAGCCCCAGCATTTT.

V gene TRBV18 combines with J gene TRBJ2-3; D unresolved. Looked up from germline, CDR1 is KGHSH and CDR2 is LQKENI. The CDR3 is 15 amino acids. The V end lost 0 bases, the J end lost 6 bases, and 13 bases lay between the germline ends. CDR3 sequence: CASSPPGSRVDTQYF. CDR3 DNA sequence: TGTGCCAGCTCACCACCAGGGTCCCGGGTGGATACGCAGTATTTT. The full variable domain, completed using reference TRBV18 and TRBJ2-3, is NAGVMQNPRHLVRRRGQEARLRCSPMKGHSHVYWYRQLPEEGLKFMVYLQKENIIDESGMPKERFSAEFPKEGPSILRIQQVVRGDSAAYFCASSPPGSRVDTQYFGPGTRLTVL.

The J gene is TRBJ2-7, the V gene TRBV5-1; no firm D call. Trimming left V 5 bases short and J 5 bases short, with 11 bases between. CDR3 length: 12 residues. Germline V gene sequence: CDR1 SGHRS, CDR2 YFSETQ. Here the CDR3 DNA reads TGCGCCAGCAGGAAAACCCTGGACGAGCAGTACTTC. It specifies CASRKTLDEQYF.

This clonotype was found many times. The J gene is TRBJ1-4, the V gene TRBV10-3; 10 positions agree with TRBD1. This CDR3 is built from 15 residues. Trimming removed 6 bases from V and 4 bases from J; junction bases left unmatched: 5. The V gene's germline CDR1 is ENHRY and CDR2 SYGVKD. The CDR3 reads CAISRDRGVNEKLFF. DNA of the CDR3: TGTGCCATCAGCCGGGACAGGGGCGTTAATGAAAAACTGTTTTTT.

This clonotype was recorded at least ten times. CDR3 nucleotides: TGCGCCAGCAGCAGCATAGCGGGGGGACCTTTGAACACCGGGGAGCTGTTTTTT. The encoded protein is CASSSIAGGPLNTGELFF. The chain is built from TRBV10-2 and TRBJ2-2, with TRBD2 identical over 10 bases. The CDR3 is 18 residues long. The trim removed 6 bases at V and 1 base at J, leaving 11 bases unmatched. CDR1 and CDR2 from the germline V gene are WSHSY and SAAADI.

The V and J genes are TRBV7-2 and TRBJ1-5; D possibly corresponds to TRBD1 (6 bases). V lost 5 bases to trimming and J lost 5 bases, with 13 bases between them. The CDR3 has 14 residues. The germline V gene encodes CDR1 SGHTA and CDR2 FQGNSA. The CDR3 coding sequence is TGTGCCAGCAGCGCGGACAGTTCCTATCAGCCCCAGCATTTT. This codes for CASSADSSYQPQHF.

At least ten counts were recorded for this clonotype. The rearrangement links TRBV20-1 to TRBJ2-1, with 8 bases matching TRBD2. Germline loops: CDR1 DFQATT, CDR2 SNEGSKA (reference sequence). The CDR3 is 17 amino acids. The V gene end was trimmed by 2 bases and the J gene end by 8 bases; junction bases not matched to a gene: 17. The CDR3 here is CSARRKGGGPPGDEQFF. The DNA of the CDR3 is TGCAGTGCTAGACGAAAGGGCGGGGGGCCCCCAGGCGATGAGCAGTTCTTC.

This clonotype has a count of ten or more. The chain links TRBV11-2 to TRBJ2-7; no reliable D call. V was trimmed by 4 bases and J by 2 bases, leaving 12 bases between them. This CDR3 has 14 amino acids. CDR1 is SGHAT, CDR2 FQNNGV, per germline. The CDR3 spells CASSSTRHTYEQYF. CDR3 coding DNA: TGTGCCAGCAGCTCTACCAGACACACCTACGAGCAGTACTTC.